A selection of T cell receptor beta chains follows, all from one sample in a study of T cell responses to AZD1222 COVID-19 vaccine. Measured with immunoSEQ multiplex PCR; TCRdb has only the in-frame clones, and not every one. The profile shows some 160,000 clones, 85% to 95% of them singletons. Sample: peripheral blood, taken on day 0 of AZD1222 vaccination. The receptors shown here come from an adult in good health. Each CDR3 is given with its conserved first and last residue. A D gene is named only where the DNA matches it firmly. Only part of the rows carry a size: once, few, many, or a class if the clone is expanded.

V gene	J gene	clone size	D gene	CDR3 DNA	CDR3 protein
TRBV9	TRBJ1-2	-	TRBD1	TGTGCCAGCAGGACGACAGGGGGCTTAGGTGGCTACACCTTC	CASRTTGGLGGYTF
TRBV11-1	TRBJ2-7	-	-	TGTGCCAGCAGCGGCGTAGGGGGTTCCTACGAGCAGTACTTC	CASSGVGGSYEQYF
TRBV5-6	TRBJ1-6	-	TRBD1	TGTGCCAGCAGGGGACAGGGGGCGCTCAATTCACCCCTCCACTTT	CASRGQGALNSPLHF
TRBV28	TRBJ1-2	-	TRBD1	TGTGCCAGCAGCCCGACAGGGGTATATGGCTACACCTTC	CASSPTGVYGYTF
TRBV6-5	TRBJ1-2	-	-	TGTGCCAGCAGTTACTCACCGACAGTCACCTATGGCTACACCTTC	CASSYSPTVTYGYTF
TRBV6-1	TRBJ1-2	once	TRBD1	TGTGCCAGCAGTGAAGCTTGGGACAGGGGGCTTGGCTACACCTTC	CASSEAWDRGLGYTF
TRBV5-1	TRBJ2-5	once	TRBD2	TGCGCCAGCAGCCGGAGGACTAGCGGGGGGACGGGAGAGACCCAGTACTTC	CASSRRTSGGTGETQYF
TRBV28	TRBJ2-7	once	-	TGTGCCAGCAGCACCGGGACACCCTACGAGCAGTACTTC	CASSTGTPYEQYF
TRBV6-2/TRBV6-3	TRBJ1-1	once	TRBD1	TGTGCCAGCAGTCTACAGGGGACCCCTATTCGCGAAGCTTTCTTT	CASSLQGTPIREAFF
TRBV3-1/TRBV3-2	TRBJ1-5	-	-	TGTGCCAGCAGCCAAGGGTATAGCAATCAGCCCCAGCATTTT	CASSQGYSNQPQHF
TRBV14	TRBJ2-1	-	TRBD2	TGTGCCAGCACCCCTCGTGTTCAACTAGCGGGGGGGCGTTTAAATGAGCAGTTCTTC	CASTPRVQLAGGRLNEQFF
TRBV2	TRBJ1-5	-	TRBD1	TGTGCCAGCAAAAACCTCCCGGGACAGGGGAGTCAGCCCCAGCATTTT	CASKNLPGQGSQPQHF
TRBV11-2	TRBJ1-5	once	-	TGTGCCAGCAGCACCCGGGCGCGTCAGCCCCAGCATTTT	CASSTRARQPQHF
TRBV15	TRBJ1-3	-	-	TGTGCCACCAGCAGAGATTTCATGGGTTCTGGAAACACCATATATTTT	CATSRDFMGSGNTIYF
TRBV9	TRBJ1-1	-	-	TGTGCCAGCAGCCCCCTGGGTGTCGCGTACACTGAAGCTTTCTTT	CASSPLGVAYTEAFF
TRBV7-9	TRBJ1-1	-	-	TGTGCCAGCAGCTTTAGCGGGCAAAACACTGAAGCTTTCTTT	CASSFSGQNTEAFF
TRBV6-2/TRBV6-3	TRBJ1-1	-	TRBD1	TGTGCCAGCAGTTCGGCCCAGGGGGCTGAAGCTTTCTTT	CASSSAQGAEAFF
TRBV27	TRBJ1-1	-	-	TGTGCCAGCAGTTTGAGTGTCGGCCAGGGCGTTACTGAAGCTTTCTTT	CASSLSVGQGVTEAFF
TRBV25-1	TRBJ2-1	-	-	TGTGCCAGCAGTGCTGGATACTACAATGAGCAGTTCTTC	CASSAGYYNEQFF
TRBV6-6	TRBJ2-7	-	-	TGTGCCAGCAGTCCGCGGGACAGAACCTACGAGCAGTACTTC	CASSPRDRTYEQYF
TRBV6-5	TRBJ2-2	-	-	TGTGCCACCCATTGGGACACAGCGAACACCGGGGAGCTGTTTTTT	CATHWDTANTGELFF
TRBV27	TRBJ2-1	-	TRBD2	TGTGCCAGCAGTTTATGGGGGGGGAATGAGCAGTTCTTC	CASSLWGGNEQFF
TRBV6-2/TRBV6-3	TRBJ2-7	-	-	TGTGCCAGCAGTTACTCGAAAACTGGCGGGGAATACGAGCAGTACTTC	CASSYSKTGGEYEQYF
TRBV16	TRBJ1-4	-	-	TGTGCCAGCAGCCGTCTGGGGGCGGGTGAAAAACTGTTTTTT	CASSRLGAGEKLFF
TRBV30	TRBJ2-2	-	-	TGTGCCTGCGTCCCGGTCGGTAGCGGAGTTACCGGGGAGCTGTTTTTT	CACVPVGSGVTGELFF
TRBV11-3	TRBJ2-3	-	TRBD2	TGTGCCAGCAGCTCCTTGACTAGCGGGGGGCCTAATACGCAGTATTTT	CASSSLTSGGPNTQYF
TRBV9	TRBJ2-1	once	TRBD2	TGTGCCAGCGGGAGGACTAGCGGGGGGGATGAGCAGTTCTTC	CASGRTSGGDEQFF
TRBV6-5	TRBJ2-4	-	-	TGTGCCAGCAGTTACGGCTCCGGAGACATTCAGTACTTC	CASSYGSGDIQYF
TRBV2	TRBJ2-7	-	-	TGTGCCAGCAGTGAAGATTGGGGTATCGCTTACTACGAGCAGTACTTC	CASSEDWGIAYYEQYF
TRBV12-3/TRBV12-4	TRBJ1-5	-	-	TGTGCCAGCAATTCCATAGGCAATCAGCCCCAGCATTTT	CASNSIGNQPQHF
TRBV6-5	TRBJ1-1	-	-	TGTGCCAGCAGACACAGAGCGAACACTGAAGCTTTCTTT	CASRHRANTEAFF
TRBV18	TRBJ1-4	once	-	TGTGCCAGCTCACCACTCTCAGGGTCAACTAATGAAAAACTGTTTTTT	CASSPLSGSTNEKLFF
TRBV4-1	TRBJ2-7	-	-	TGCGCCAGCAGCCACCCCTTGGGACACCGATCCTACGAGCAGTACTTC	CASSHPLGHRSYEQYF
TRBV27	TRBJ2-5	-	TRBD1	TGTGCCAGCAGTTTATGGGGGACAGGAGAAGAGACCCAGTACTTC	CASSLWGTGEETQYF
TRBV11-2	TRBJ1-2	-	-	TGTGCCAGCAGCTTAGTAGGGGGAGGAGGCTACACCTTC	CASSLVGGGGYTF
TRBV18	TRBJ2-3	-	-	TGTGCCAGCTCACCCCCAGGGAGTCATACGCAGTATTTT	CASSPPGSHTQYF
TRBV5-4	TRBJ1-6	once	-	TGTGCCAGCAGCGGGGGACAAGGTTCACCCCTCCACTTT	CASSGGQGSPLHF
TRBV18	TRBJ2-1	-	TRBD2	TGTGCCAGCTCACCACCGGGGGGGTCTCGAAATGAGCAGTTCTTC	CASSPPGGSRNEQFF
TRBV7-2	TRBJ2-4	-	-	TGTGCCAGCAGCTTATTCGGGGGTCCTCCACTTCTAGCCAAAAACATTCAGTACTTC	CASSLFGGPPLLAKNIQYF
TRBV19	TRBJ2-1	-	TRBD1	TGTGCCAGTAGGGGGAGACAGGGGGCTCCCTACAATGAGCAGTTCTTC	CASRGRQGAPYNEQFF
TRBV3-1/TRBV3-2	TRBJ2-1	-	-	TGTGCCAGCAGCCAAGATCATAGACCACTATATGAGCAGTTCTTC	CASSQDHRPLYEQFF
TRBV6-6	TRBJ1-1	once	-	TGTGCCAGCATTACGGACGGAATGAACACTGAAGCTTTCTTT	CASITDGMNTEAFF
TRBV12-3/TRBV12-4	TRBJ2-5	-	-	TGTGCCAGCAGCTACCGAGAGACCCAGTACTTC	CASSYRETQYF